The 10 T cell receptor beta chains reported below all come from one sample, sequenced in a study of technical replicates of blood from a handful of donors (dated by TCRdb to the late 2010s). Library preparation used the immunoSEQ multiplex PCR assay. Held by TCRdb, this immuneACCESS table contains in-frame sequences only and omits some clones. Under half of the omission traces to an unresolved V gene where checked; the cause of the rest is unknown. Across this sample there are approximately 100,000 clones, with under 97% seen only once. The biggest ten clones account for roughly 0.23% of the sample. What was sequenced was T cells isolated from PBMCs. Every receptor here comes from a human donor in good health.

CDR3 sequence reads: CASSPPRPSGNTIYF. The CDR3, as DNA: TGTGCCAGCTCACCACCCAGGCCGTCTGGAAACACCATATATTTT. This rearrangement joins TRBV18 to TRBJ1-3; D is uncertain. The germline gives CDR1 KGHSH, CDR2 LQKENI. This CDR3 is built from 15 residues. Trimming left V 0 bases short and J 1 base short, with 7 bases between.

The rearrangement links TRBV29-1 to TRBJ2-5; possibly TRBD1 for D (6 bases). This CDR3 is built from 14 residues. Germline V CDR1 and CDR2: SQVTM, ANQGSEA. Trimming shortened V by 3 bases and J by 3 bases, and 14 bases separated the two germline ends. DNA for the CDR3: TGCAGCGTTGACCCGAGGGACATCGAAGAGACCCAGTACTTC. As protein: CSVDPRDIEETQYF.

The CDR3 bases are TGCGCCAGCAGCCAAGATTTCCGGGGACAGGGGGCGATTAACTATGGCTACACCTTC. It yields the protein CASSQDFRGQGAINYGYTF. The rearrangement links TRBV4-1 to TRBJ1-2, with TRBD1 matching 12 bases. Germline CDR1 and CDR2: MGHRA and YSYEKL. V was clipped by 0 bases and J by 1 base; unmatched bases: 9. This CDR3 is built from 19 residues.

V and J are TRBV5-1 and TRBJ1-4; TRBD1 is a possible D gene (5 bases). Germline V gene lookup returns CDR1 SGHRS and CDR2 YFSETQ. The CDR3 has 15 residues. Deletions cut 7 bases from V and 7 bases from J, with 20 bases between. This CDR3 is CASSQPGLGGEKLFF. The CDR3 region has the DNA TGCGCCAGCTCTCAACCGGGTCTCGGGGGTGAAAAACTGTTTTTT.

The chain employs TRBV12-2 and TRBJ2-7; TRBD1 is the table's D call and was not checked against the DNA. TRBV12-2 is reported as a pseudogene. CDR3 length: 14 residues. This chain's CDR3 is CASRSTDSAYEQYF. The CDR3 nucleotides are TGTGCAAGTCGCTCGACAGATTCAGCCTACGAGCAGTACTTC.

The chain couples TRBV5-6 to TRBJ2-3; 9 bases align to TRBD2. The junction had 9 bases not matched to a gene; V was cut back by 1 base and J by 0 bases. From germline, CDR1 is SGHDT and CDR2 YYEEEE. The CDR3 contains 18 residues. The CDR3 is CASSLFLAGFTSTDTQYF. CDR3 nucleotide sequence: TGTGCCAGCAGCTTGTTTCTAGCGGGGTTTACTAGCACAGATACGCAGTATTTT.

This clone occurred once. The chain has TRBV29-1 and TRBJ2-2; D call uncertain. V shed 4 bases and J shed 4 bases, with 10 bases lying between them. The CDR3 contains 13 residues. Per the germline V gene, CDR1 is SQVTM and CDR2 is ANQGSEA. CDR3 coding DNA: TGCAGCGTTGCGGTCAGGTCCACCGGGGAGCTGTTTTTT. This gives the protein CSVAVRSTGELFF.

The V call is TRBV27, the J call TRBJ2-1; 8 bases are shared with TRBD2. The CDR3 is 16 residues long. With 2 bases clipped from V and 9 bases from J, the junction kept 12 bases outside the gene matches. The germline CDR1 and CDR2 sequences are MNHEY and SMNVEV (reference sequence). CDR3 amino acids: CASSLLLAERGGEQFF. CDR3 DNA sequence: TGTGCCAGCAGTTTACTACTAGCGGAGAGGGGCGGTGAGCAGTTCTTC.

This clone was counted once. The V call is TRBV30, the J call TRBJ1-6; 7 bases line up with TRBD1. J was trimmed by 4 bases and V by 2 bases; bases with no gene match: 5. This CDR3 comprises 15 residues. Germline CDR1 and CDR2: GTSNPN and SVGIG (reference sequence). CDR3 residues: CAWSTGTVYNSPLHF. CDR3 in DNA: TGTGCCTGGAGTACCGGGACAGTTTATAATTCACCCCTCCACTTT.

V and J are TRBV18 and TRBJ2-1; perhaps TRBD1 as D (6 bases). Germline lookup yields CDR1 KGHSH and CDR2 LQKENI. The CDR3 contains 15 residues. The V gene lost 5 bases and the J gene lost 7 bases, with 18 bases spanning the gap. The CDR3 bases are TGTGCCAGCTCATCTGGATCACAGGGTTCGAATGAGCAGTTCTTC. It specifies CASSSGSQGSNEQFF.